Listed below are T cell receptor beta chains from one sample, sequenced in a study of tumor-infiltrating lymphocytes in primary liver carcinoma. MiXCR was run by TCRdb on the multiplex PCR reads, yielding one entry per CDR3 protein. This sample carries approximately 74,000 distinct CDR3 sequences, 70% to 80% of them seen once, and the ten largest clones take around 13%. Sequencing used liver tumor tissue from sampling region 4. These receptors originate from an older woman with primary liver carcinoma and hepatitis B virus infection. Each CDR3 is given with its conserved first and last residue. D genes are given only for firm matches. Part of the rows lack a size; the others show once, few, many or a class for expanded clones.

CDR3aa: CTGSPGRLSFYNEQFF; CDR3nt: TGTACCGGCAGCCCCGGGAGACTATCCTTTTACAATGAGCAGTTCTTC; j_gene: TRBJ2-1; v_gene: TRBV7-8; d_gene: -; abundance: -
CDR3aa: CASSPQGTAGGFHEQFF; CDR3nt: TGTGCCAGCAGTCCTCAGGGGACAGCGGGAGGGTTCCATGAGCAGTTCTTC; j_gene: TRBJ2-1; v_gene: TRBV27; d_gene: TRBD2; abundance: -
CDR3aa: CASAQGSPSYEQYF; CDR3nt: TGCGCCAGCGCCCAGGGGAGTCCTAGCTACGAGCAGTACTTC; j_gene: TRBJ2-7; v_gene: TRBV10-2; d_gene: -; abundance: many
CDR3aa: CVSSQELAGGGGELFF; CDR3nt: TGTGTCAGCAGCCAAGAACTAGCGGGAGGGGGCGGTGAGCTGTTTTTT; j_gene: TRBJ2-2; v_gene: TRBV4-2; d_gene: TRBD2; abundance: -
CDR3aa: CASSSGLTGTNGDTQYF; CDR3nt: TGTGCCAGCAGCTCTGGGCTAACGGGAACTAACGGCGATACGCAATATTTT; j_gene: TRBJ2-3; v_gene: TRBV11-3; d_gene: -; abundance: once
CDR3aa: CASSPGQGISGANIMTF; CDR3nt: TGTGCCAGCAGTCCGGGACAGGGGATCTCTGGGGCCAACATCATGACTTTC; j_gene: TRBJ2-6; v_gene: TRBV12-3/TRBV12-4; d_gene: TRBD1; abundance: -
CDR3aa: CASTLGDGRWGNEQFF; CDR3nt: TGTGCCAGCACCTTAGGCGATGGGAGGTGGGGAAATGAGCAGTTCTTC; j_gene: TRBJ2-1; v_gene: TRBV11-3; d_gene: -; abundance: -
CDR3aa: CASGMRLAGGPGDEQFF; CDR3nt: TGTGCCAGCGGCATGAGACTAGCGGGAGGGCCCGGGGATGAGCAGTTCTTC; j_gene: TRBJ2-1; v_gene: TRBV11-2; d_gene: TRBD2; abundance: few
CDR3aa: CASSQGAGGGPYNEQFF; CDR3nt: TGCGCCAGCAGCCAAGGGGCTGGGGGAGGTCCCTACAATGAACAATTCTTC; j_gene: TRBJ2-1; v_gene: TRBV4-1; d_gene: -; abundance: -
CDR3aa: CSARRRGGLAGKNTGELFF; CDR3nt: TGCAGTGCTAGAAGGCGGGGGGGACTAGCGGGGAAAAACACCGGGGAGCTGTTTTTT; j_gene: TRBJ2-2; v_gene: TRBV20-1; d_gene: TRBD2; abundance: -
CDR3aa: CASSLGVLANTGELFF; CDR3nt: TGTGCCAGCAGCTTAGGGGTACTAGCAAACACCGGGGAGCTGTTTTTT; j_gene: TRBJ2-2; v_gene: TRBV13; d_gene: -; abundance: -
CDR3aa: CASSLGTQGASGTRYF; CDR3nt: TGTGCCAGCAGCTTAGGAACCCAGGGGGCCTCTGGGACCCGGTACTTC; j_gene: TRBJ2-5; v_gene: TRBV11-3; d_gene: TRBD1; abundance: few
CDR3aa: CASSPAPGVYEQYF; CDR3nt: TGTGCCAGCAGCCCCGCCCCAGGGGTATACGAGCAGTACTTC; j_gene: TRBJ2-7; v_gene: TRBV7-3; d_gene: -; abundance: many
CDR3aa: CSIEGIIGFQETQYF; CDR3nt: TGCAGCATTGAGGGGATCATTGGCTTCCAAGAGACTCAGTACTTC; j_gene: TRBJ2-5; v_gene: TRBV29-1; d_gene: -; abundance: -
CDR3aa: CASNLPTGPYEQYF; CDR3nt: TGTGCCAGCAACCTCCCCACAGGGCCCTACGAGCAGTACTTC; j_gene: TRBJ2-7; v_gene: TRBV11-3; d_gene: -; abundance: few
CDR3aa: CVSSQEPRTNGGINEQFF; CDR3nt: TGTGTCAGCAGCCAAGAGCCCCGGACTAACGGGGGAATCAATGAGCAGTTCTTC; j_gene: TRBJ2-1; v_gene: TRBV4-2; d_gene: -; abundance: -
CDR3aa: CASSQDLYRSNEKLFF; CDR3nt: TGCGCCAGCAGCCAAGATCTCTATAGGTCTAATGAAAAACTGTTTTTT; j_gene: TRBJ1-4; v_gene: TRBV4-1; d_gene: -; abundance: medium-sized
CDR3aa: CASSMGVWEHYF; CDR3nt: TGTGCCAGCAGCATGGGGGTATGGGAGCACTACTTC; j_gene: TRBJ2-7; v_gene: TRBV6-6; d_gene: -; abundance: -
CDR3aa: CANSDPGLGGLDAQYF; CDR3nt: TGCGCCAACAGTGACCCGGGACTGGGAGGGTTGGATGCGCAGTATTTT; j_gene: TRBJ2-3; v_gene: TRBV10-1; d_gene: TRBD2; abundance: -
CDR3aa: CASSPTYGEKLFF; CDR3nt: TGTGCCAGCAGCCCCACATATGGGGAAAAACTGTTTTTT; j_gene: TRBJ1-4; v_gene: TRBV7-9; d_gene: -; abundance: -
CDR3aa: CTSSLTQGLAGSF; CDR3nt: TGTACCAGCAGTCTCACACAGGGACTAGCGGGGAGTTTT; j_gene: TRBJ2-3; v_gene: TRBV12-3/TRBV12-4; d_gene: TRBD2; abundance: -
CDR3aa: CASSPSGRCTYTQYF; CDR3nt: TGTGCCAGCAGTCCTAGCGGGAGGTGTACGTATACGCAGTATTTT; j_gene: TRBJ2-3; v_gene: TRBV11-1; d_gene: TRBD2; abundance: -
CDR3aa: CASTAFVREDVDNEQYF; CDR3nt: TGTGCCAGCACCGCTTTTGTGAGAGAGGACGTCGACAACGAGCAGTACTTC; j_gene: TRBJ2-7; v_gene: TRBV7-4; d_gene: -; abundance: -
CDR3aa: CASSRHHRQAPVNEQFF; CDR3nt: TGCGCCAGCAGCCGCCACCACCGACAGGCCCCTGTGAATGAGCAGTTCTTC; j_gene: TRBJ2-1; v_gene: TRBV4-1; d_gene: -; abundance: -
CDR3aa: CASSQGGQVNEQSF; CDR3nt: TGTGCCAGCAGTCAGGGGGGGCAAGTGAATGAGCAGTCCTTC; j_gene: TRBJ2-1; v_gene: TRBV28; d_gene: -; abundance: -
CDR3aa: CANSPRGVEPHEQHF; CDR3nt: TGTGCCAACAGCCCGAGGGGGGTTGAACCCCACGAGCAGCACTTC; j_gene: TRBJ2-7; v_gene: TRBV11-3; d_gene: -; abundance: -
CDR3aa: CASSQRVPPAGGNEQFF; CDR3nt: TGCGCCAGCAGCCAACGAGTCCCCCCAGCGGGAGGCAATGAGCAGTTCTTC; j_gene: TRBJ2-1; v_gene: TRBV4-1; d_gene: TRBD2; abundance: many
CDR3aa: CATSSGAQETQHF; CDR3nt: TGTGCCACCAGTTCAGGGGCCCAAGAGACCCAGCACTTC; j_gene: TRBJ2-5; v_gene: TRBV12-3/TRBV12-4; d_gene: -; abundance: -
CDR3aa: CATKGKGSLAHEHYF; CDR3nt: TGTGCCACAAAGGGGAAAGGCTCGCTTGCCCACGAGCACTACTTC; j_gene: TRBJ2-7; v_gene: TRBV11-2; d_gene: -; abundance: -
CDR3aa: CTSSMGTTNEKLFF; CDR3nt: TGTACCAGCAGCATGGGAACAACTAATGAAAAACTGTTTTTT; j_gene: TRBJ1-4; v_gene: TRBV6-5; d_gene: -; abundance: -
CDR3aa: CAWSGTGEVGELFF; CDR3nt: TGTGCCTGGAGTGGGACAGGGGAGGTCGGGGAGCTGTTTTTT; j_gene: TRBJ2-2; v_gene: TRBV30; d_gene: TRBD1; abundance: many
CDR3aa: CASSDTSPISGRLPYEQYF; CDR3nt: TGTGCCAGCAGCGACACAAGCCCTATTAGCGGGAGGCTTCCCTACGAGCAGTACTTC; j_gene: TRBJ2-7; v_gene: TRBV7-9; d_gene: TRBD2; abundance: many
CDR3aa: CASSLVAVQAGDTQYF; CDR3nt: TGTGCCAGCAGCTTGGTCGCAGTACAGGCCGGGGATACGCAGTATTTT; j_gene: TRBJ2-3; v_gene: TRBV5-6; d_gene: -; abundance: many
CDR3aa: CASNLDDGSLKTQYF; CDR3nt: TGTGCCAGCAACTTAGATGACGGCAGCCTAAAGACCCAGTACTTC; j_gene: TRBJ2-5; v_gene: TRBV11-1; d_gene: -; abundance: -
CDR3aa: CVSTSLTDWVNIEAFF; CDR3nt: TGTGTCAGCACCTCTTTGACGGACTGGGTGAACATTGAAGCTTTCTTT; j_gene: TRBJ1-1; v_gene: TRBV7-9; d_gene: -; abundance: -
CDR3aa: CVSTGQKTEAFF; CDR3nt: TGTGTCAGCACAGGACAGAAGACTGAAGCTTTCTTT; j_gene: TRBJ1-1; v_gene: TRBV28; d_gene: -; abundance: -
CDR3aa: CASSLARQIHGYTF; CDR3nt: TGTGCCAGCAGCTTGGCGCGACAGATCCACGGCTACACCTTC; j_gene: TRBJ1-2; v_gene: TRBV5-4; d_gene: -; abundance: -
CDR3aa: CASSLEGNEKLFF; CDR3nt: TGCGCCAGCAGCTTGGAGGGGAATGAAAAACTGTTTTTT; j_gene: TRBJ1-4; v_gene: TRBV5-1; d_gene: -; abundance: many
CDR3aa: CSASTSGRGNDNKQFF; CDR3nt: TGCAGTGCCAGCACTAGCGGGAGGGGTAACGACAATAAGCAGTTCTTC; j_gene: TRBJ2-1; v_gene: TRBV20-1; d_gene: TRBD2; abundance: -
CDR3aa: CASTYSHPGTCYKQYF; CDR3nt: TGTGCCAGCACCTATTCCCACCCCGGGACATGCTACAAGCAGTACTTC; j_gene: TRBJ2-7; v_gene: TRBV28; d_gene: -; abundance: -
CDR3aa: CAWSVSYNEQFF; CDR3nt: TGTGCCTGGAGTGTATCCTACAATGAGCAGTTCTTC; j_gene: TRBJ2-1; v_gene: TRBV30; d_gene: -; abundance: many
CDR3aa: CASSLSPWLGSSYNEQSF; CDR3nt: TGTGCAAGCAGTCTTTCCCCTTGGCTAGGGAGCTCCTACAATGAGCAGTCCTTC; j_gene: TRBJ2-1; v_gene: TRBV28; d_gene: -; abundance: -
CDR3aa: CASSLGTRLAGMAHNEQFF; CDR3nt: TGTGCCAGCAGCTTGGGCACTCGGCTAGCGGGGATGGCGCACAATGAGCAGTTCTTC; j_gene: TRBJ2-1; v_gene: TRBV5-8; d_gene: TRBD2; abundance: -